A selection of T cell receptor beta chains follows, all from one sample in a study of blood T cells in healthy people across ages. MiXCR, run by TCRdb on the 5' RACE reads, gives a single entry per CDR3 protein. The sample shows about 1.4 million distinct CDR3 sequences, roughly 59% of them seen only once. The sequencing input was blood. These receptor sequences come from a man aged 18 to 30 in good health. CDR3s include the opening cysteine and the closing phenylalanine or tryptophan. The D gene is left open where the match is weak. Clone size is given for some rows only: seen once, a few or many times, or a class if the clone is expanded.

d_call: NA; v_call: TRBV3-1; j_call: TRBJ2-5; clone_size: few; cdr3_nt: TGTGCCAGCAGCCACCGCTTTTGGGGACAAGAGTACCAAGAGACCCAGTACTTC; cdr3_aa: CASSHRFWGQEYQETQYF
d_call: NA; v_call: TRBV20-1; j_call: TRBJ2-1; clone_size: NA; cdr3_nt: TGCAGTGCTAGAGGAGAGACTTACAATGAGCAGTTCTTC; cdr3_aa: CSARGETYNEQFF
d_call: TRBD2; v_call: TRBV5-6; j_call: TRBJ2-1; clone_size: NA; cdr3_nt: TGTGCCAGCAGCTTGGTGATCTTTACTAGCGGGGGGGCGAATGAGCAGTTCTTC; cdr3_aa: CASSLVIFTSGGANEQFF
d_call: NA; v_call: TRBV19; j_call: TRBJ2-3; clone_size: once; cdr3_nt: TGTGCCAGTGCATTAGCAGATACGCAGTATTTT; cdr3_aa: CASALADTQYF
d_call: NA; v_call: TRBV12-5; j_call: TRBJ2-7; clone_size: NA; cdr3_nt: TGTGCTAGTGATCAGGGGTTCCACGAGCAGTACTTC; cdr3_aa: CASDQGFHEQYF
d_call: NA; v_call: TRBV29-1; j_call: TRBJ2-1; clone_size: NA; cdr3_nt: TGCAGCCCTCTTGTGGGAGACTACAATGAGCAGTTCTTC; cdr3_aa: CSPLVGDYNEQFF
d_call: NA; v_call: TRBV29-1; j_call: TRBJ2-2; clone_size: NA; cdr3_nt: TGCAGCGTTGTGGCACCGAACACCGGGGAGCTGTTTTTT; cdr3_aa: CSVVAPNTGELFF
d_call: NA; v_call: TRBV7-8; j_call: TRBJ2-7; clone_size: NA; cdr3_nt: TGTGCCAGCAGCTTAGTACCGAACGGAGGCGAGCAGTACTTC; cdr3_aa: CASSLVPNGGEQYF
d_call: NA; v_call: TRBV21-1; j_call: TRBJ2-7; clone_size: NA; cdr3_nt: TGTGCCAGCAGAATAAATCAGGACAGGGGGTACGAGCAGTACTTC; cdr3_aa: CASRINQDRGYEQYF
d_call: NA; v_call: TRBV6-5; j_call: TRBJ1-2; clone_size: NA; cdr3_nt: TGTGCCAGCAGTTACAGGGAAACAAATTACTATGGCTACACCTTC; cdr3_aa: CASSYRETNYYGYTF
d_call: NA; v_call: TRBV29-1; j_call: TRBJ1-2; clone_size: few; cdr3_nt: TGCAGCGCCCGGACGACAGGCTATGGCTACACCTTC; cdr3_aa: CSARTTGYGYTF
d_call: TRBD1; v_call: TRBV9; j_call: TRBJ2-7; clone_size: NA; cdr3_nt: TGTGCCAGCAGCGCAGAGACCGGGACAGGGGGCTACGAGCAGTACTTC; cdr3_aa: CASSAETGTGGYEQYF
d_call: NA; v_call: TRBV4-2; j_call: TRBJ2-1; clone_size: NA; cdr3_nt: TGTGCCAGCAGCCAAGAGCTAGTCTCCCACAATGAGCAGTTCTTC; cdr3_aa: CASSQELVSHNEQFF
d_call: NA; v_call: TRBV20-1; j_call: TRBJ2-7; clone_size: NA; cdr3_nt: TGCAGTGCTATGGGAACCCAGGGGATTATGGTCTACGAGCAGTACTTC; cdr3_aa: CSAMGTQGIMVYEQYF
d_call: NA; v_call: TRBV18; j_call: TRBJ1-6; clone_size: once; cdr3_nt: TGTGCCAGCTCACCTCGACCGGGACCGGGAAGCTCCTATAATTCACCCCTCCACTTT; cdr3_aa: CASSPRPGPGSSYNSPLHF
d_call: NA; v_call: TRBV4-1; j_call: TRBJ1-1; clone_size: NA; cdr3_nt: TGCGCCAGCAGCCCTGGCAGGGGCAGACGGAGCGATGAAGCTTTCTTT; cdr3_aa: CASSPGRGRRSDEAFF